A single sample is the source of the 12 T cell receptor beta chains below, sequenced in a study of T cell responses to AZD1222 COVID-19 vaccine. TCRdb keeps only in-frame clones here, not all; method: immunoSEQ multiplex PCR. The sample carries roughly 80,000 clones, 90% recorded once. The sample consisted of peripheral blood, taken 28 days after the second AZD1222 dose. The receptors originated from an adult who received the AZD1222 COVID-19 vaccine.

The chain recombines TRBV12-3 or TRBV12-4 with TRBJ1-1; D ambiguous. The CDR3 sequence is 13 residues long. The V gene lost 3 bases and the J gene lost 6 bases, with 11 bases spanning the gap. CDR3: CASSFEVSAEAFF. DNA of the CDR3: TGTGCCAGCAGTTTTGAGGTGAGCGCTGAAGCTTTCTTT.

J is TRBJ1-1 and V is TRBV5-1; possibly TRBD1 for D (6 bases). The V end was cut by 4 bases, the J end by 2 bases, with 15 bases between. CDR1 is SGHRS and CDR2 is YFSETQ in the germline V gene. There are 15 residues in the CDR3. The DNA for the CDR3 is TGCGCCAGCAGCAAAATCCAGGGGATTAACACTGAAGCTTTCTTT. It yields the protein CASSKIQGINTEAFF.

V gene TRBV20-1 combines with J gene TRBJ1-6; D unresolved. V was pared by 3 bases and J by 5 bases, with 11 bases between. There are 14 residues in the CDR3. Germline V gives CDR1 DFQATT, CDR2 SNEGSKA (reference sequence). This CDR3 reads CSASHRLDNSPLHF. CDR3 sequence (DNA): TGCAGTGCTAGTCATCGGCTGGATAATTCACCCCTCCACTTT.

This clone was counted a single time. The chain carries TRBV19 and TRBJ2-7, with D possibly being TRBD1 (6 bases). Germline-derived CDR1 and CDR2 are LNHDA and SQIVND (reference sequence). CDR3 length: 14 amino acids. The V gene lost 1 base and the J gene lost 4 bases, with 11 bases spanning the gap. The DNA for the CDR3 is TGTGCCAGTAGTATAGTTGGAGGACAGTACGAGCAGTACTTC. Translating it yields CASSIVGGQYEQYF.

CDR3 sequence (DNA): TGTGCCAGCAGCCCCCAATGGAATCCTGGGGCCAACGTCCTGACTTTC. Translating it yields CASSPQWNPGANVLTF. The rearrangement joins TRBV7-8 to TRBJ2-6; D is undetermined. CDR3 size: 16 residues. In germline, CDR1 is SGHVS, CDR2 FQNEAQ. Trimming shortened V by 5 bases and J by 2 bases, and 13 bases separated the two germline ends.

V is TRBV7-3 and J is TRBJ2-2; D remains unclear. CDR1 SGHTA and CDR2 FQGTGA come from the germline V gene. This CDR3 is built from 16 residues. V lost 1 base and J 2 bases, leaving 11 bases between the germline ends. CDR3 amino acids: CASSLNRGPNTGELFF. The CDR3 coding sequence is TGTGCCAGCAGCTTAAATCGCGGACCAAACACCGGGGAGCTGTTTTTT.

V gene TRBV29-1 combines with J gene TRBJ1-3, with D perhaps matching TRBD1 (5 bases). The ends were cut back, 0 bases at V and 4 bases at J, with 13 bases in the middle. Germline V gives CDR1 SQVTM, CDR2 ANQGSEA. The CDR3 length is 15 residues. CDR3 in DNA: TGCAGCGTTGAAGAGTTCGGAGGGGTGGGAAACACCATATATTTT. Protein sequence: CSVEEFGGVGNTIYF.

V gene TRBV5-6 combines with J gene TRBJ1-3; 9 bases match TRBD1. Germline CDR1 and CDR2: SGHDT and YYEEEE. CDR3 size: 17 residues. The V gene end was trimmed by 0 bases and the J gene end by 6 bases; junction bases not matched to a gene: 10. The chain's CDR3 is CASSLGPGQGNPNTIYF. The DNA for the CDR3 is TGTGCCAGCAGCTTGGGACCGGGACAGGGAAATCCAAACACCATATATTTT. Drawing the rest from reference TRBV5-6 and TRBJ1-3, the complete variable domain is DAGVTQSPTHLIKTRGQQVTLRCSPKSGHDTVSWYQQALGQGPQFIFQYYEEEERQRGNFPDRFSGHQFPNYSSELNVNALLLGDSALYLCASSLGPGQGNPNTIYFGEGSWLTVV.

The chain links TRBV20-1 to TRBJ1-2, with 7 positions matching TRBD1. The CDR3 is 11 residues long. The V and J ends lost 5 bases and 8 bases, in that order; junction bases with no gene match: 5. CDR1 and CDR2 (germline): DFQATT, SNEGSKA (reference sequence). The CDR3, as DNA: TGCAGTGCTGACAGGGCGGACGGCTACACCTTC. Residues: CSADRADGYTF.

V usage is TRBV11-1 and J usage is TRBJ2-3, with D uncertain. V dropped 1 base and J dropped 4 bases, with 9 bases sitting between them. The CDR3 is 14 residues long. Germline CDR1 is SGHAT and CDR2 is FQDESV (reference sequence). The CDR3 DNA follows: TGTGCCAGCAGCTTAGGAGGTGCGGCAGATACGCAGTATTTT. Protein sequence: CASSLGGAADTQYF. Combining the CDR3 with reference TRBV11-1 and TRBJ2-3 gives the whole variable domain EAEVAQSPRYKITEKSQAVAFWCDPISGHATLYWYRQILGQGPELLVQFQDESVVDDSQLPKDRFSAERLKGVDSTLKIQPAELGDSAMYLCASSLGGAADTQYFGPGTRLTVL.

The J gene is TRBJ2-3, the V gene TRBV29-1; TRBD1 matches at 8 bases. With V trimmed by 6 bases and J by 4 bases, 9 bases remained unmatched. CDR1 and CDR2 from the germline V gene are SQVTM and ANQGSEA. The CDR3 has 14 amino acids. CDR3 in amino acids: CSVPGQGAPDTQYF. CDR3 nucleotides: TGCAGCGTGCCTGGACAGGGAGCCCCAGATACGCAGTATTTT.

The chain couples TRBV6-5 to TRBJ2-7; 10 bases align to TRBD1. V lost 5 bases to trimming and J lost 4 bases; unmatched junction nucleotides: 8. This CDR3 comprises 15 residues. The germline CDR1 and CDR2 sequences are MNHEY and SVGAGI. Here the CDR3 reads CASSTRQGARYEQYF. In nucleotides, the CDR3 is TGTGCCAGCAGTACCCGACAGGGGGCCCGATACGAGCAGTACTTC.